This TCR beta chain was obtained from a study of blood T cell repertoires in COVID-19. Individuals aged about 18 to 90 years were recruited from 24 US areas. Recovery among Cohort 3 donors was established by two negative PCRs, clearance, or symptom resolution. Authors' methods: How many nucleated cells were present was estimated from reference gene primer amplification. TCRdb's copy holds only in-frame clones and misses some; the assay was immunoSEQ multiplex PCR. The D gene and trimming were derived from the DNA, and the V and J assignments and clone size from that table. The repertoire consists of a few hundred thousand clones, with about 83% occurring once and the leading ten covering around 5.8%. Sequencing used PBMCs or T cells enriched from blood (not recorded which). This TCR came from a woman aged 40 to 50 who had recovered from COVID-19.

In DNA form, the CDR3 reads TGTGCCACCAGAACGGGACAGGGGGGGCGCGAGCAGTACTTC. Its protein is CATRTGQGGREQYF. This chain uses TRBV15 with TRBJ2-7, with 11 bases matching TRBD1. The CDR3 covers 14 residues. Germline V lookup: CDR1 LNHNV, CDR2 YYDKDF (reference sequence). J lost 6 bases, V lost 6 bases, and 7 bases had no gene match.